Below are 17 T cell receptor beta chains sequenced from a single sample in a study of blood T cell repertoires in COVID-19. Sequencing used immunoSEQ multiplex PCR; TCRdb keeps in-frame clones, though not all of them. The sample yields about 170,000 clones, roughly 84% seen once. Sequenced input: peripheral blood. The receptors were sampled from a man aged 45 to 65 with active or convalescent COVID-19.

This sequence joins TRBV4-3 and TRBJ2-2; 10 bases agree with TRBD2. Germline assignment: CDR1 LGHNA and CDR2 YSLEER. J was trimmed by 5 bases and V by 1 base; bases with no gene match: 7. This CDR3 has 17 residues. Written as DNA, the CDR3 is TGCGCCAGCAGCCAAGGAGGCCATAGCGGGGGGACCGGGGAGCTGTTTTTT. It codes for CASSQGGHSGGTGELFF.

V is TRBV24-1 and J is TRBJ2-5; 16 bases are a match to TRBD2. The CDR3 totals 16 residues. Per germline, CDR1 KGHDR and CDR2 SFDVKD. J lost 4 bases, V lost 5 bases, and 3 bases had no gene match. As DNA, the CDR3 is TGTGCCACCAGTGCAGGGACTAGCGGGGGGGTAGAGACCCAGTACTTC. Its translation is CATSAGTSGGVETQYF.

The chain has TRBV9 and TRBJ2-7, with unresolved D. The ends were cut back, 3 bases at V and 1 base at J, with 11 bases in the middle. The CDR3 loop spans 14 amino acids. The germline V gene encodes CDR1 SGDLS and CDR2 YYNGEE. Here the CDR3 reads CASSESPLSYEQYF. In nucleotides, the CDR3 is TGTGCCAGCAGCGAATCTCCCCTTTCCTACGAGCAGTACTTC.

The chain employs TRBV5-1 and TRBJ2-7; 7 bases line up with TRBD2. This CDR3 has 15 residues. Germline CDR1 and CDR2: SGHRS and YFSETQ. V gave up 4 bases and J gave up 6 bases; unmatched junction bases: 13. The DNA for the CDR3 is TGCGCCAGCAGCGGGGAGGGAGGTAGATTCTCCGAGCAGTACTTC. Protein product: CASSGEGGRFSEQYF.

The DNA of the CDR3 is TGCAGCGCACCCCCCGGACTAGCGGGAGGCCCTAGCTCCTACAATGAGCAGTTCTTC. Translating gives CSAPPGLAGGPSSYNEQFF. The V and J genes are TRBV29-1 and TRBJ2-1, with 14 positions matching TRBD2. The CDR3 covers 19 residues. Germline values: CDR1 SQVTM, CDR2 ANQGSEA. The trim removed 7 bases at V and 0 bases at J, leaving 14 bases unmatched.

This chain uses TRBV5-6 with TRBJ1-2; 8 bases are a match to TRBD1. The length of the CDR3 is 13 residues. The germline V gene encodes CDR1 SGHDT and CDR2 YYEEEE. V shed 4 bases, J shed 8 bases, and the junction held 7 bases outside the gene matches. CDR3 amino acids: CASSPGQGDGYTF. CDR3 DNA sequence: TGTGCCAGCAGCCCCGGACAGGGTGACGGCTACACCTTC.

The J gene is TRBJ1-5, the V gene TRBV19, with D possibly TRBD1 on 6 matching bases. The germline V and J ends were trimmed by 0 bases and 7 bases, with 19 bases remaining between them. From germline, CDR1 is LNHDA and CDR2 SQIVND (reference sequence). This CDR3 is built from 17 residues. CDR3 DNA sequence: TGTGCCAGTAGTATAGAGGGAAACCACAATACAGGGCAGCCCCAGCATTTT. This encodes CASSIEGNHNTGQPQHF. The full variable domain, rest sourced from reference TRBV19 and TRBJ1-5, is DGGITQSPKYLFRKEGQNVTLSCEQNLNHDAMYWYRQDPGQGLRLIYYSQIVNDFQKGDIAEGYSVSREKKESFPLTVTSAQKNPTAFYLCASSIEGNHNTGQPQHFGDGTRLSIL.

This rearrangement joins TRBV9 to TRBJ1-1; D perhaps matches TRBD1 (5 bases). Trimming took 4 bases from V and 0 from J, leaving 19 bases between them. From germline, CDR1 is SGDLS and CDR2 YYNGEE. The CDR3 sequence is 17 residues long. In nucleotides, the CDR3 is TGTGCCAGCAGCCGGGGGATTTCACGACAGATGAACACTGAAGCTTTCTTT. It specifies CASSRGISRQMNTEAFF.

This clone was seen only a few times. V usage is TRBV7-2 and J usage is TRBJ2-2; TRBD1 might be the D (6 bases). CDR1 is SGHTA, CDR2 FQGNSA, per germline. The CDR3 loop spans 16 amino acids. V was trimmed by 1 base and J by 7 bases, leaving 16 bases between them. The CDR3 DNA follows: TGTGCCAGCAGCTTAGATGGGGGCCTAAGGAGCGGGGAGCTGTTTTTT. Amino acids: CASSLDGGLRSGELFF.

The chain joins TRBV30 to TRBJ1-2; TRBD1 agrees at 8 bases. Germline V lookup: CDR1 GTSNPN, CDR2 SVGIG (reference sequence). This CDR3 has 14 amino acids. With V trimmed by 6 bases and J by 5 bases, 11 bases remained unmatched. The CDR3 loop is CACRGNRGIYGYTF. CDR3 coding DNA: TGTGCCTGCCGCGGGAACAGGGGGATTTATGGCTACACCTTC. Full variable domain (outside the CDR3, taken from reference TRBV30 and TRBJ1-2): SQTIHQWPATLVQPVGSPLSLECTVEGTSNPNLYWYRQAAGRGLQLLFYSVGIGQISSEVPQNLSASRPQDRQFILSSKKLLLSDSGFYLCACRGNRGIYGYTFGSGTRLTVV.

This CDR3 reads CASSLRQGHTEAFF. The CDR3 DNA reads as TGTGCCAGCAGCCTCCGACAGGGCCACACTGAAGCTTTCTTT. The chain is built from TRBV9 and TRBJ1-1; TRBD1 aligns across 7 bases. The CDR3 is made up of 14 amino acids. V was pared by 4 bases and J by 3 bases, with 6 bases of the junction left unmatched. CDR1 is SGDLS and CDR2 is YYNGEE in the germline V gene.

The chain carries TRBV11-2 and TRBJ2-7; tentative D call: TRBD1 (5 bases). The ends were cut back, 1 base at V and 6 bases at J, with 13 bases in the middle. In germline, CDR1 is SGHAT, CDR2 FQNNGV. This CDR3 comprises 14 residues. The CDR3, as DNA: TGTGCCAGCAGCTTAGTAACAGGAATCGGCGAGCAGTACTTC. Its protein product is CASSLVTGIGEQYF.

V gene TRBV19 combines with J gene TRBJ2-3, with D perhaps TRBD2 (5 bases). Deletions cut 5 bases from V and 4 bases from J, with 16 bases between. The CDR3 is made up of 15 amino acids. The V gene's germline CDR1 is LNHDA and CDR2 SQIVND (reference sequence). The CDR3 nucleotides are TGTGCCAGTAGTCCATCCGGGGTCACGGCAGATACGCAGTATTTT. Amino acids: CASSPSGVTADTQYF.

The chain is built from TRBV15 and TRBJ1-5; D might be TRBD1 (6 bases). Deletions cut 8 bases from V and 6 bases from J, with 14 bases between. CDR1 LNHNV and CDR2 YYDKDF come from the germline V gene (reference sequence). The CDR3 consists of 13 residues. DNA for the CDR3: TGTGCCACCTCAGGACAGATGCCTCAGCCCCAGCATTTT. Translating it yields CATSGQMPQPQHF. Full variable domain (remainder filled in from reference TRBV15 and TRBJ1-5): DAMVIQNPRYQVTQFGKPVTLSCSQTLNHNVMYWYQQKSSQAPKLLFHYYDKDFNNEADTPDNFQSRRPNTSFCFLDIRSPGLGDTAMYLCATSGQMPQPQHFGDGTRLSIL.

The chain combines TRBV19 with TRBJ1-2; D ambiguous. The CDR3 is 13 amino acids. The germline V gene has CDR1 LNHDA and CDR2 SQIVND (reference sequence). Trimming left V 1 base short and J 5 bases short, with 8 bases between. The CDR3 DNA reads as TGTGCCAGTAGTATAGTTGGGCCATATGGCTACACCTTC. This sequence encodes CASSIVGPYGYTF.

The chain uses TRBV21-1 and TRBJ2-2; the DNA was not compared with TRBD2, the D call given in the table. TRBV21-1 is labeled a pseudogene. This CDR3 comprises 20 residues. This CDR3 reads CASSTYRDLRGGGGTGELFF. The CDR3 DNA reads as TGTGCCAGCAGCACCTACCGGGACTTGCGGGGGGGTGGGGGCACCGGGGAGCTGTTTTTT.

This chain uses TRBV5-4 with TRBJ1-1, with D tentatively TRBD1 (5 bases). This CDR3 has 14 amino acids. Trimming stripped 4 bases from V and 8 bases from J, with 18 bases between. Germline CDR1 SGHNT, CDR2 YYREEE (reference sequence). The chain's CDR3 is CASSPQGPVGEAFF. As DNA, the CDR3 is TGTGCCAGCAGCCCCCAGGGTCCGGTGGGGGAAGCTTTCTTT.